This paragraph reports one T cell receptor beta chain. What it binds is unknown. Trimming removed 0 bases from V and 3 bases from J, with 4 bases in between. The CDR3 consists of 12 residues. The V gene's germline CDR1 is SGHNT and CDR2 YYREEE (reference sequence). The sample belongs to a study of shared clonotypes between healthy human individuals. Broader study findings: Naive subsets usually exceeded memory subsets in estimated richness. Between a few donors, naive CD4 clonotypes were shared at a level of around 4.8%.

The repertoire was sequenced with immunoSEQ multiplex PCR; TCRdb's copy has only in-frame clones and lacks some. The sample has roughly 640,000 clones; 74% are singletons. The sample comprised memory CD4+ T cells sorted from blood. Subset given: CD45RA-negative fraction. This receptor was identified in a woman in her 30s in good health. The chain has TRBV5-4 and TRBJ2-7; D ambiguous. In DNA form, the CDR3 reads TGTGCCAGCAGCTTGGATCACTACGAGCAGTACTTC. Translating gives CASSLDHYEQYF.